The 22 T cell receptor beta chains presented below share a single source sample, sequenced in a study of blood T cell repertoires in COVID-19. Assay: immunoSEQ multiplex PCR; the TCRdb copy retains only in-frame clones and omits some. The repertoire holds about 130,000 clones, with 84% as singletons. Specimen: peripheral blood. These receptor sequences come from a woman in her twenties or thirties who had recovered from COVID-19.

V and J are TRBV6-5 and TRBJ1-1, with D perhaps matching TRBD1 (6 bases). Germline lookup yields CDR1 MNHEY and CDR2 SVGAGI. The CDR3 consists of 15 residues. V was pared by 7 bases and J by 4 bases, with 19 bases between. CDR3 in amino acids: CASTPLNTGTTEAFF. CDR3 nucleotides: TGTGCCAGCACCCCTTTAAACACAGGGACCACTGAAGCTTTCTTT.

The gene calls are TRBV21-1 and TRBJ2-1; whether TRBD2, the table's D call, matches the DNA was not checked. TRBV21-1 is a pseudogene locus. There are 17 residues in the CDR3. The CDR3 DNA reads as TGTGCCAGCAGCAAAGGGCAGACTCCCATGACCTACAATGAGCAGTTCTTC. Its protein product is CASSKGQTPMTYNEQFF.

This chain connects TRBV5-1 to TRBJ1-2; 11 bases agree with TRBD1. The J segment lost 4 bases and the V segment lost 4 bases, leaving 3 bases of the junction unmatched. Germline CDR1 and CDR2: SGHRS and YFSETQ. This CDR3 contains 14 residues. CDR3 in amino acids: CASSGTGGAYGYTF. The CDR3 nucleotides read TGCGCCAGCAGCGGGACAGGGGGAGCCTATGGCTACACCTTC.

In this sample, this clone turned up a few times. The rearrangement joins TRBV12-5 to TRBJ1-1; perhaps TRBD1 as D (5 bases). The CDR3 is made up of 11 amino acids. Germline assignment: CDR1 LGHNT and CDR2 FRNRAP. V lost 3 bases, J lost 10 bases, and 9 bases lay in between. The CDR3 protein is CASGLSGAAFF. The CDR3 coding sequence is TGTGCTAGTGGTTTATCTGGGGCAGCTTTCTTT.

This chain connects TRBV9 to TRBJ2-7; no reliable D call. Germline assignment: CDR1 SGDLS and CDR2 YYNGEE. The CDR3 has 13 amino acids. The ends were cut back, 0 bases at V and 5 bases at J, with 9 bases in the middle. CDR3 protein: CASSVAVVDEQYF. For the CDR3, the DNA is TGTGCCAGCAGCGTAGCTGTAGTCGACGAGCAGTACTTC.

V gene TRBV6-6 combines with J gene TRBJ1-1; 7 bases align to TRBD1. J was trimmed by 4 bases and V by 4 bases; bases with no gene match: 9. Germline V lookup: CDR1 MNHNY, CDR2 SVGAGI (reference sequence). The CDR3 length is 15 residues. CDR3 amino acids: CASSFLNRGATEAFF. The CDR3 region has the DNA TGTGCCAGCAGTTTTTTAAACAGGGGAGCCACTGAAGCTTTCTTT.

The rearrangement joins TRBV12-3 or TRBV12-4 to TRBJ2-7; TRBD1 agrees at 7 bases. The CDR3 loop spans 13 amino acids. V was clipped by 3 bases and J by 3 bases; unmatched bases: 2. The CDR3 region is CASSFNRGYEQYF. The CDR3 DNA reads TGTGCCAGCAGTTTTAACAGGGGCTACGAGCAGTACTTC.

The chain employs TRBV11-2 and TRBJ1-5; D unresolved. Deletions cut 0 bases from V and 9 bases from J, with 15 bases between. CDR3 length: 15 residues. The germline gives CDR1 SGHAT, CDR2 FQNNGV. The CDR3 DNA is TGTGCCAGCAGCTTAGATCGGCACGCCAGGTGGCCCCAGCATTTT. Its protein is CASSLDRHARWPQHF.

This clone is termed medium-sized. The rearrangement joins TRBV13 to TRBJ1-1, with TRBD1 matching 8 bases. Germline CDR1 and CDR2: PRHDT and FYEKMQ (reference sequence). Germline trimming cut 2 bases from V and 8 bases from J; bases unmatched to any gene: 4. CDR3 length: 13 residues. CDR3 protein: CASSLTGTGEAFF. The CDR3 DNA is TGTGCCAGCAGCTTAACCGGGACAGGAGAAGCTTTCTTT.

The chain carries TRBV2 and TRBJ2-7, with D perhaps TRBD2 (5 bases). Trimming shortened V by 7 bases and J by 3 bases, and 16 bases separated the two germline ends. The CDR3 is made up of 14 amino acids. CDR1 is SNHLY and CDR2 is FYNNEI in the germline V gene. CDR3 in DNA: TGTGCCAGCATATATGGGTCGACTAACTACGAGCAGTACTTC. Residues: CASIYGSTNYEQYF.

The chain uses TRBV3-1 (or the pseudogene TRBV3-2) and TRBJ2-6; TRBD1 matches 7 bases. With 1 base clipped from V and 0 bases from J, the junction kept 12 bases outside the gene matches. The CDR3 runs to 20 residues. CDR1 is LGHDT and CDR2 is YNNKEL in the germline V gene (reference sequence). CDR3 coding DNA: TGTGCCAGCAGCCAAGTCCGACAGGGAACCCCCGGCTCTGGGGCCAACGTCCTGACTTTC. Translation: CASSQVRQGTPGSGANVLTF.

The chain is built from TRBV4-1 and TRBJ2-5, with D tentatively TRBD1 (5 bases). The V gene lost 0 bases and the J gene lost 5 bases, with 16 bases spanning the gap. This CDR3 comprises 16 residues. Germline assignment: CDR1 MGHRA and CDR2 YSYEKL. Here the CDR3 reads CASSQEWQGTGETQYF. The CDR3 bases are TGCGCCAGCAGCCAAGAATGGCAGGGTACGGGCGAGACCCAGTACTTC.

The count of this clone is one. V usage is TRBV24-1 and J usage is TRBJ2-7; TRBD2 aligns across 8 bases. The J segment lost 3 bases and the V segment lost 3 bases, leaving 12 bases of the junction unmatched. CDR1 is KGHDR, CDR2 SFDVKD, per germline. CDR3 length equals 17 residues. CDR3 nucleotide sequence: TGTGCCACCAGTGATCTCCCCTCGCGGGAGGTACTCTACGAGCAGTACTTC. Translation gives CATSDLPSREVLYEQYF.

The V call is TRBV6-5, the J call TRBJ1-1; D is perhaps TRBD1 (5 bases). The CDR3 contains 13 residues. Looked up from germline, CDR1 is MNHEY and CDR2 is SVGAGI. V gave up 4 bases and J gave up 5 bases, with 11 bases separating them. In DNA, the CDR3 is TGTGCCAGCAGTTCCCGTGGGGGGACTGAAGCTTTCTTT. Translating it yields CASSSRGGTEAFF.

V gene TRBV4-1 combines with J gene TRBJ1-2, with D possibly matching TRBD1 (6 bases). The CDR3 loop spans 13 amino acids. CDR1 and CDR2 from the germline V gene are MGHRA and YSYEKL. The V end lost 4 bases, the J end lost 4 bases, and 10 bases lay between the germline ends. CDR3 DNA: TGCGCCAGCAGCCCACAGGGTGGCTATGGCTACACCTTC. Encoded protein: CASSPQGGYGYTF.

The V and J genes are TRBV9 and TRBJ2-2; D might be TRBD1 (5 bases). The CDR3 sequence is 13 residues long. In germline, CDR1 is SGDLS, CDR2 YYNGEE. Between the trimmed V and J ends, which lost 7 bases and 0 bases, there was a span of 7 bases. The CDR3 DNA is TGTGCCAGCCTACAGGCGAACACCGGGGAGCTGTTTTTT. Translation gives CASLQANTGELFF.

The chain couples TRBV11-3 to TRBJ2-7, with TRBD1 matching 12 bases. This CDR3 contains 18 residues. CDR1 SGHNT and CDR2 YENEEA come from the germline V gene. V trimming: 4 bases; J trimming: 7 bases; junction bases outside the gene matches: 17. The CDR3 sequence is CASSSETDWGQGAREQYF. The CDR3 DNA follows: TGTGCCAGCAGCTCAGAGACGGACTGGGGACAGGGGGCGCGAGAGCAGTACTTC.

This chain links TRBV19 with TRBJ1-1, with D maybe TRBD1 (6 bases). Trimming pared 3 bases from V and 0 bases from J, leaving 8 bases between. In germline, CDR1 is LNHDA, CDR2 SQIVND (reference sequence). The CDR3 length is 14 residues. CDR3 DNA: TGTGCCAGTAGTATCGGACAGCTGAACACTGAAGCTTTCTTT. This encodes CASSIGQLNTEAFF.

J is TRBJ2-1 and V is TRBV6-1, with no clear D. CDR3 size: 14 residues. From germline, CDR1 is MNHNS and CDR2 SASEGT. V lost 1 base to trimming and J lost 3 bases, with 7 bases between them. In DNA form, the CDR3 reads TGTGCCAGCAGTGAAGTTGCCGGCTACAATGAGCAGTTCTTC. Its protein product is CASSEVAGYNEQFF.

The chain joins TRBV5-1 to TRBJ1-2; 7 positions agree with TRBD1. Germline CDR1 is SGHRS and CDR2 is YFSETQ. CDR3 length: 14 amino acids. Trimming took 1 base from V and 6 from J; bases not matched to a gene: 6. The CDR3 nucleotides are TGCGCCAGCAGCTTGCGAGGGGGCGGAGATGGCTACACCTTC. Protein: CASSLRGGGDGYTF.

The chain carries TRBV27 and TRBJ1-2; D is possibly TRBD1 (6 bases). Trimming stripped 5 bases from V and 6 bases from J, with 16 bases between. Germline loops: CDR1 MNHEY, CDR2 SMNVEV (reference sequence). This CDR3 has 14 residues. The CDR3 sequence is CASSLDQGKNGYTF. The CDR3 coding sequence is TGTGCCAGCAGTCTCGATCAGGGGAAGAATGGCTACACCTTC.

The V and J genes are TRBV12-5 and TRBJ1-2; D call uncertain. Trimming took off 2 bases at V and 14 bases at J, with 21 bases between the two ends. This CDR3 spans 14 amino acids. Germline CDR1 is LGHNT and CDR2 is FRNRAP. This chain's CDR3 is CASGLWPDLPAGTF. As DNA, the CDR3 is TGTGCTAGTGGTTTGTGGCCGGACTTACCGGCAGGAACCTTC.